These 5 T cell receptor beta chains originate from one sample sequenced in a study of blood T cells in healthy people across ages. The second PCR ran roughly 7 to 11 cycles with a sample-barcoded 5' primer and J-beta primers. TCRdb reprocessed the 5' RACE reads with MiXCR, giving one entry per CDR3 protein. In the table there are hundreds of thousands of distinct CDR3 sequences, over 45% of which are singletons. Sample: blood. These receptors came from a man in his sixties in good health.

V gene TRBV27 combines with J gene TRBJ2-3; 7 positions agree with TRBD2. This CDR3 spans 16 amino acids. Per the germline V gene, CDR1 is MNHEY and CDR2 is SMNVEV (reference sequence). Trimming cost V 2 bases and J 1 base; bases outside gene matches: 6. CDR3 residues: CASSLAASGRTDTQYF. The CDR3 DNA is TGTGCCAGCAGTTTAGCGGCTAGCGGACGCACAGATACGCAGTATTTT.

The chain joins TRBV11-2 to TRBJ1-2, with D possibly being TRBD1 (6 bases). Looked up from germline, CDR1 is SGHAT and CDR2 is FQNNGV. The ends were cut back, 0 bases at V and 7 bases at J, with 15 bases in the middle. The CDR3 runs to 15 residues. The chain's CDR3 is CASSLDPRGESGYTF. The CDR3 DNA sequence: TGTGCCAGCAGCTTAGACCCCAGGGGTGAATCTGGCTACACCTTC.

This rearrangement joins TRBV9 to TRBJ1-1; TRBD1 is a possible D gene (6 bases). Trimming cost V 3 bases and J 4 bases, with 10 bases left between them. Germline loops: CDR1 SGDLS, CDR2 YYNGEE. The CDR3 runs 13 residues. The CDR3 is CASSEGGTTEAFF. The CDR3, as DNA: TGTGCCAGCAGCGAGGGGGGTACCACTGAAGCTTTCTTT.

This chain uses TRBV12-3 or TRBV12-4 with TRBJ1-6; D is ambiguous. Deletions cut 0 bases from V and 8 bases from J, with 8 bases between. This CDR3 has 14 residues. The CDR3 DNA is TGTGCCAGCAGTTTAGCAGGAAATGATTCACCCCTCCACTTT. It translates to CASSLAGNDSPLHF.

This clonotype was counted ten times or more. The rearrangement uses TRBV11-2 and TRBJ2-1, with 7 bases aligning to TRBD2. The CDR3 runs 15 residues. Germline V gene lookup returns CDR1 SGHAT and CDR2 FQNNGV. With 5 bases clipped from V and 0 bases from J, the junction kept 4 bases outside the gene matches. DNA for the CDR3: TGTGCCAGCAGCGCTACTAGCGTCTCCTACAATGAGCAGTTCTTC. This gives the protein CASSATSVSYNEQFF. Supplemented by reference TRBV11-2 and TRBJ2-1, the full variable domain reads EAGVAQSPRYKIIEKRQSVAFWCNPISGHATLYWYQQILGQGPKLLIQFQNNGVVDDSQLPKDRFSAERLKGVDSTLKIQPAKLEDSAVYLCASSATSVSYNEQFFGPGTRLTVL.